What follows is one T cell receptor beta chain and its context. Its target is not known. The entry originates in a study of CD8+ T cells in alopecia areata. The study's findings and limits: Tissue-resident alphabeta T cells belonging to normal skin likewise get sequenced within scalp specimens. Possibly as an HLA-related effect, TCR sharing across patients appeared less clear than in mice.

The sequencing template was cDNA reverse transcribed from extracted RNA. Measured with immunoSEQ multiplex PCR; TCRdb has only the in-frame clones, and not every one. The sample lists some 56,000 clones, over 95% occurring once. The CDR3 runs 14 residues. Germline CDR1 MNHEY, CDR2 SMNVEV (reference sequence). Trimming shortened V by 6 bases and J by 3 bases, and 15 bases separated the two germline ends. Sorted out of PBMCs were CD4+ T cells and CD8+ T cells. V usage is TRBV27 and J usage is TRBJ2-7; D not certain. This clonotype was sampled from a human donor with alopecia areata. The specimen comprised CD8+ T cells sorted from blood, sampled at week 0. This CDR3 is CASSLRNDGYEQYF. The CDR3 region has the DNA TGTGCCAGCAGCCTGAGAAATGACGGCTACGAGCAGTACTTC.